This record concerns one TCR beta chain sequence. This CDR3 has 14 amino acids. V dropped 6 bases and J dropped 6; count of bases not matched to a gene: 10. Germline values: CDR1 MNHNY, CDR2 SVGAGI (reference sequence). This specimen comes from a study of OX40 agonist ivuxolimab in advanced cancers. Here immunoSEQ multiplex PCR was the method, and the copy in TCRdb shows in-frame clones only, minus some. The sample yields 75,000 to 100,000 clones, roughly four fifths seen once. The chain carries TRBV6-6 and TRBJ1-1, with TRBD1 identical over 7 bases. The sequences come from CD4+ or CD8+ T cells sorted from blood, collected in a trial of the OX40 agonist ivuxolimab. The TCR was taken from an adult with an advanced solid tumor such as melanoma, head and neck, liver or kidney cancer. The CDR3 DNA follows: TGTGCCAGCAGGACCGGGACAGAAACTGCTGAAGCTTTCTTT. Its protein product is CASRTGTETAEAFF.